In this sample, the clone carrying this TCR beta chain turned up once. This specimen comes from a study of technical replicates of blood from several donors. Germline V gene lookup returns CDR1 SGHDN and CDR2 FVKESK. This CDR3 contains 15 residues. Trimming took off 4 bases at V and 4 bases at J, with 16 bases between the two ends. The data were produced by immunoSEQ multiplex PCR, yet TCRdb's version contains in-frame clones alone and is incomplete. The sample shows around 100,000 clones, around 95% of them seen only once. The sample taken for sequencing was T cells isolated from PBMCs. The TCR comes from a human donor in good health. The chain uses TRBV14 and TRBJ1-1; tentative D call: TRBD1 (6 bases). This CDR3 is CASSLGGGKSTEAFF. In nucleotides, the CDR3 is TGTGCCAGCAGCCTCGGGGGGGGCAAGAGCACTGAAGCTTTCTTT.